A selection of T cell receptor beta chains follows, all from one sample in a study of T-cell memory formation after mild COVID-19. TCRdb reanalysed the 5' RACE reads using MiXCR and keeps one entry per CDR3 protein. The sample includes about 430,000 distinct CDR3 sequences, more than 15% of them seen just once. The specimen sequenced was PBMCs or a T cell subset sorted from them (not recorded which). These receptors were collected from a man between 18 and 29 years old who had mild COVID-19 (a few samples of this study predate the infection). Cell type and time point are not known. Both conserved end residues are part of each CDR3. A D gene is named only where the DNA matches it firmly. Size is stated for part of the rows, as once, few or many counts, or as a class when the clone is expanded.

d_gene	j_gene	v_gene	abundance	CDR3nt	CDR3aa
.	TRBJ1-4	TRBV5-1	.	TGCGCCAGCAGCTTATTGGGTATGGGAAAACTGTTTTTT	CASSLLGMGKLFF
.	TRBJ2-2	TRBV12-3/TRBV12-4	.	TGTGCCAGACCCGAAGCTTACACCGGGGAGCTGTTTTTT	CARPEAYTGELFF
TRBD2	TRBJ2-3	TRBV20-1	few	TGCAGTGCGAGGGGGACACTAGCGGGGGCCGTCACAGATACGCAGTATTTT	CSARGTLAGAVTDTQYF
.	TRBJ2-2	TRBV7-9	many	TGTGCCAGCAGCCCCCCACACACCGGGGAGCTGTTTTTT	CASSPPHTGELFF
TRBD1	TRBJ2-3	TRBV5-1	.	TGCGCCAGCGGGACAGGAGATACAGATACGCAGTATTTT	CASGTGDTDTQYF
.	TRBJ1-5	TRBV20-1	few	TGCAGTGCTACGTTGGGCAATCAGCCCCAGCATTTT	CSATLGNQPQHF
TRBD1	TRBJ2-1	TRBV14	few	TGTGCCAGCAGCCAAGTCGGGACAGGTGACAATGAGCAGTTCTTC	CASSQVGTGDNEQFF
.	TRBJ2-1	TRBV7-2	many	TGTGCCAGCAGCTCGACAGTGGCAAAGCAGTTCTTC	CASSSTVAKQFF
TRBD2	TRBJ2-1	TRBV9	few	TGTGCCAGCAGCGTAGTTCGCGGGGGGGCGAATGAGCAGTTCTTC	CASSVVRGGANEQFF
.	TRBJ1-2	TRBV5-6	.	TGTGCCAGCAGCTGGCCGGGACACCCTGGGGGCTACACCTTC	CASSWPGHPGGYTF
TRBD1	TRBJ2-1	TRBV28	.	TGTGCCAGCAGCTTAGCGGGACAGGGGGACAATGAGCAGTTCTTC	CASSLAGQGDNEQFF
.	TRBJ2-2	TRBV5-1	few	TGCGCCAGCAGCTTGCGCGGATACGGGGAGCTGTTTTTT	CASSLRGYGELFF
TRBD1	TRBJ1-4	TRBV18	.	TGTGCCAGCTCACTCCGGACAGGAACTAATGAAAAACTGTTTTTT	CASSLRTGTNEKLFF
TRBD2	TRBJ2-3	TRBV20-1	.	TGCAGTGCTCCTTACGGGACTAGCGGTCATGATAAGCAGTATTTT	CSAPYGTSGHDKQYF
.	TRBJ1-2	TRBV28	.	TGTGCCAGCCGGTCTGGAGTCCTCAATTATTTGGACTATGGCTACACCTTC	CASRSGVLNYLDYGYTF
TRBD2	TRBJ2-1	TRBV4-1	few	TGCGCCAGCAGCCAAGCCCCACTAGCGGGCCCCAATGAGCAGTTCTTC	CASSQAPLAGPNEQFF
TRBD1	TRBJ1-1	TRBV7-6	.	TGTGCCAGCAGCTTAGCGCCCGGACAGGCGAACACTGAAGCTTTCTTT	CASSLAPGQANTEAFF
TRBD2	TRBJ2-1	TRBV2	few	TGTGCCAGCACCAGACTAGCGGGGGACTCCTACAATGAGCAGTTCTTC	CASTRLAGDSYNEQFF
.	TRBJ2-5	TRBV2	few	TGTGCCAGCAGTGTGATTGGGACCCAGTACTTC	CASSVIGTQYF
.	TRBJ1-6	TRBV10-2	few	TGCGCCAGCAGGTCCAGGGATTCACCCCTCCACTTT	CASRSRDSPLHF
.	TRBJ1-5	TRBV6-1	.	TGTGCCAGCAGGAAAGGAGCTTTCGGAAATCAGCCCCAGCATTTT	CASRKGAFGNQPQHF
.	TRBJ2-5	TRBV18	.	TGTGCCAGCTCACCTAGCGATGAGACCCAGTACTTC	CASSPSDETQYF
TRBD1	TRBJ1-3	TRBV3-1	.	TGTGCCAGCAGCCTTCCCCAGGGGGACGGAAACACCATATATTTT	CASSLPQGDGNTIYF
.	TRBJ2-7	TRBV20-1	.	TGCAGTGCCAACTCAGGCCCTACCCGCGAGCAGTACTTC	CSANSGPTREQYF
.	TRBJ2-5	TRBV6-5	once	TGTGCCAGCAGTTACCCCGGCCGGGAGACCAAGTACTTC	CASSYPGRETKYF
TRBD2	TRBJ2-1	TRBV7-3	few	TGTGCCAGCAGCTTATGGGCCGGGACTAGCGATTCGAATGAGCAGTTCTTC	CASSLWAGTSDSNEQFF
.	TRBJ2-4	TRBV10-3	.	TGTGCCATCAGTGAGTCGGTAACCGTAGCGAAAAACATTCAGTACTTC	CAISESVTVAKNIQYF
.	TRBJ1-1	TRBV5-5	.	TGTGCCAGCAGCTTGTGGGTAGGGAGGGACACTGAAGCTTTCTTT	CASSLWVGRDTEAFF
.	TRBJ1-5	TRBV28	few	TGTGCCAGCAGGTGGCAAAACAATCAGCCCCAGCATTTT	CASRWQNNQPQHF